Below are 28 T cell receptor beta chains sequenced from a single sample in a study of cytomegalovirus exposure and HLA in healthy donors. In the PCR, 60 Vbeta and 13 Jbeta primers were used. Generated by immunoSEQ multiplex PCR, the TCRdb table keeps only in-frame clones and is missing some. The table has about 140,000 clones, around 83% seen once. Input material: PBMCs. All receptors come from a male donor in good health and CMV-seropositive.

Note on this clone: Sequence at one end of the junction differs from germline and may be a read error. This rearrangement joins TRBV6-1 to TRBJ1-6, with 11 bases fitting TRBD1. The germline V gene has CDR1 MNHNS and CDR2 SASEGT. The CDR3 has 15 residues. CDR3 region: CASREGQGAFSPLHF. DNA of the CDR3: TGTGCCAGCAGAGAAGGACAGGGGGCCTTCTCACCCCTCCACTTT.

As concerns this clone: One end of the junction does not line up with germline, which may come from a read error. CDR3 coding DNA: TGTTCCAGCAGCTTAGGGATAGGAAACAGGGGGCCGTACTATGGCTACACCTTC. Translation gives CSSSLGIGNRGPYYGYTF. The chain has TRBV7-9 and TRBJ1-2, with 9 bases matching TRBD1. Germline CDR1 SEHNR, CDR2 FQNEAQ (reference sequence). This CDR3 comprises 18 residues.

This clone was detected only once. The chain couples TRBV4-1 to TRBJ2-7, with 10 bases identical to TRBD1. Germline CDR1 and CDR2: MGHRA and YSYEKL. V trimming: 0 bases; J trimming: 9 bases; junction bases outside the gene matches: 5. The CDR3 is 14 amino acids. The CDR3 DNA is TGCGCCAGCAGCCAAGATAGTGGGACAGGGGTGCAGTACTTC. Translated, it gives CASSQDSGTGVQYF.

This clone was detected a few times. The rearrangement links TRBV2 to TRBJ1-2, with D uncertain. Germline V CDR1 and CDR2: SNHLY, FYNNEI. Between the trimmed V and J ends, which lost 5 bases and 5 bases, there was a span of 3 bases. This CDR3 has 10 residues. CDR3 sequence: CASSQYGYTF. The CDR3 coding sequence is TGTGCCAGCAGTCAGTATGGCTACACCTTC.

The chain recombines TRBV19 with TRBJ2-2; 8 nucleotides align to TRBD2. With 7 bases clipped from V and 5 bases from J, the junction kept 9 bases outside the gene matches. Germline CDR1 is LNHDA and CDR2 is SQIVND (reference sequence). This CDR3 region has 15 residues. The CDR3 spells CASKPGTRDTGELFF. For the CDR3, the DNA is TGTGCCAGTAAACCCGGGACTAGGGATACCGGGGAGCTGTTTTTT.

The V and J genes are TRBV6-5 and TRBJ2-1; no definite D call. Trimming removed 6 bases from V and 6 bases from J, with 18 bases in between. Looked up from germline, CDR1 is MNHEY and CDR2 is SVGAGI. This CDR3 has 15 amino acids. In DNA, the CDR3 is TGTGCCAGCAGCCCCTGGAGTGCTATGGGCAATGAGCAGTTCTTC. Residues: CASSPWSAMGNEQFF.

V and J are TRBV10-2 and TRBJ2-1, with D tentatively TRBD2 (6 bases). V lost 6 bases and J lost 2, with 14 bases in between. This CDR3 is 15 amino acids long. Germline CDR1 WSHSY, CDR2 SAAADI. CDR3: CASRTRDFPYNEQFF. CDR3 DNA sequence: TGCGCCAGCAGAACCCGGGACTTCCCCTACAATGAGCAGTTCTTC.

The J gene is TRBJ1-1, the V gene TRBV13; 9 positions match TRBD1. Germline values: CDR1 PRHDT, CDR2 FYEKMQ (reference sequence). V was clipped by 5 bases and J by 3 bases; unmatched bases: 4. There are 14 residues in the CDR3. This chain's CDR3 is CASSPWDRDTEAFF. CDR3 nucleotide sequence: TGTGCCAGCAGCCCCTGGGACAGGGACACTGAAGCTTTCTTT. Combining the CDR3 with reference TRBV13 and TRBJ1-1 gives the whole variable domain AAGVIQSPRHLIKEKRETATLKCYPIPRHDTVYWYQQGPGQDPQFLISFYEKMQSDKGSIPDRFSAQQFSDYHSELNMSSLELGDSALYFCASSPWDRDTEAFFGQGTRLTVV.

DNA for the CDR3: TGCGCCAGCAGTGGCACGGGAGTCCCCTACGAGCAGTACTTC. Translated, it gives CASSGTGVPYEQYF. The chain uses TRBV10-2 and TRBJ2-7; the D gene is possibly TRBD2 (6 bases). V was pared by 4 bases and J by 2 bases, with 12 bases between. CDR3 size: 14 residues. CDR1 is WSHSY, CDR2 SAAADI, per germline.

This sequence joins TRBV9 and TRBJ1-2, with a possible D match to TRBD1 (6 bases). The germline CDR1 and CDR2 sequences are SGDLS and YYNGEE. The CDR3 is made up of 15 amino acids. V lost 2 bases, J lost 1 base, and 12 bases lay in between. DNA of the CDR3: TGTGCCAGCAGCGTGGGGGGGGCATTTAACTATGGCTACACCTTC. Its translation: CASSVGGAFNYGYTF.

This chain links TRBV7-9 with TRBJ1-2; 8 nucleotides align to TRBD1. CDR3 size: 14 residues. The V segment lost 3 bases and the J segment 7 bases; nucleotides outside the gene matches: 7. The germline V gene has CDR1 SEHNR and CDR2 FQNEAQ (reference sequence). CDR3 loop: CASSLSGQGSGYTF. The DNA of the CDR3 is TGTGCCAGCAGCTTGAGTGGACAGGGAAGTGGCTACACCTTC.

This clone appeared a few times. The V and J genes are TRBV4-2 and TRBJ2-3; 8 bases agree with TRBD2. The length of the CDR3 is 16 residues. V gave up 6 bases and J gave up 4 bases; unmatched junction bases: 12. The germline CDR1 and CDR2 sequences are LGHNA and YNFKEQ. DNA for the CDR3: TGTGCCAGCAGTTCTCTCGGACTAGCCCTGGCAGATACGCAGTATTTT. Protein: CASSSLGLALADTQYF.

The V and J genes are TRBV7-9 and TRBJ1-6; TRBD1 agrees at 9 bases. With 5 bases clipped from V and 8 bases from J, the junction kept 4 bases outside the gene matches. CDR1 SEHNR and CDR2 FQNEAQ come from the germline V gene (reference sequence). This CDR3 region has 14 residues. This chain's CDR3 is CASSVRDRDSPLHF. CDR3 bases: TGTGCCAGCAGCGTCCGGGACAGGGATTCACCCCTCCACTTT.

The J gene is TRBJ2-7, the V gene TRBV30, with a tentative D call TRBD1 (6 bases). Trimming took 0 bases from V and 3 from J, leaving 12 bases between them. The germline V gene has CDR1 GTSNPN and CDR2 SVGIG (reference sequence). The CDR3 runs 14 residues. Written as DNA, the CDR3 is TGTGCCTGGAGTGTTGGCAGGGGTAACTACGAGCAGTACTTC. Encoded protein: CAWSVGRGNYEQYF.

This clone was seen a few times. The chain joins TRBV27 to TRBJ2-7; tentative D call: TRBD2 (5 bases). V was cut by 3 bases and J by 3 bases, with 9 bases left in between. This CDR3 is 13 amino acids long. Germline CDR1 reads MNHEY; CDR2 reads SMNVEV (reference sequence). This CDR3 reads CASSLSGNYEQYF. Here the CDR3 DNA reads TGTGCCAGCAGTTTGTCGGGAAACTACGAGCAGTACTTC.

The chain carries TRBV2 and TRBJ2-2, with D maybe TRBD2 (5 bases). Looked up from germline, CDR1 is SNHLY and CDR2 is FYNNEI. This CDR3 region has 12 residues. V lost 8 bases and J 7 bases, leaving 11 bases between the germline ends. CDR3 sequence (DNA): TGTGCCAGCCGGGATGAGGGCGGGGAGCTGTTTTTT. Residues: CASRDEGGELFF.

The rearrangement uses TRBV29-1 and TRBJ1-2, with D possibly matching TRBD1 (5 bases). Trimming shortened V by 0 bases and J by 8 bases, and 10 bases separated the two germline ends. This CDR3 comprises 12 residues. Germline-derived CDR1 and CDR2 are SQVTM and ANQGSEA. The CDR3 protein is CSVEDPGDGYTF. The CDR3, as DNA: TGCAGCGTTGAAGATCCGGGGGACGGCTACACCTTC.

V and J are TRBV27 and TRBJ2-7, with D perhaps matching TRBD1 (6 bases). V dropped 2 bases and J dropped 0 bases, with 11 bases sitting between them. The CDR3 loop spans 15 amino acids. Germline CDR1 is MNHEY and CDR2 is SMNVEV (reference sequence). In nucleotides, the CDR3 is TGTGCCAGCAGTTTAAGAGGACAGAGCTCCTACGAGCAGTACTTC. It translates to CASSLRGQSSYEQYF.

On this clone itself: A junction boundary mismatches the germline segment, possibly from a read error. This chain uses TRBV6-4 with TRBJ2-7; D might be TRBD2 (6 bases). The CDR3 consists of 15 residues. Germline CDR1 MRHNA, CDR2 SNTAGT. The CDR3 bases are TGTGCCAGCAGTGACCTGCGGGGAAAATCCTACGAGCGGTACTTC. The encoded protein is CASSDLRGKSYERYF.

The J gene is TRBJ1-5, the V gene TRBV6-1, with a weak D call TRBD1 (6 bases). The V and J ends lost 5 bases and 3 bases respectively, with 8 bases between them. CDR3 size: 13 residues. CDR1 and CDR2 from the germline V gene are MNHNS and SASEGT. CDR3 sequence (DNA): TGTGCCAGCAGTCCAGGGGACAATCAGCCCCAGCATTTT. This encodes CASSPGDNQPQHF.

Points on this clone: The junction does not match germline at one end; this may be a read error. This chain uses TRBV7-9 with TRBJ1-5, with D unresolved. In germline, CDR1 is SEHNR, CDR2 FQNEAQ (reference sequence). This CDR3 has 14 residues. In nucleotides, the CDR3 is TGTTCCAGCAGCCACGGCGGGGGCAATCAGCCCCAGCATTTT. Protein product: CSSSHGGGNQPQHF.

The chain combines TRBV6-6 with TRBJ2-1; 8 nucleotides align to TRBD2. The CDR3 consists of 15 residues. J was trimmed by 2 bases and V by 8 bases; bases with no gene match: 8. Germline V gene sequence: CDR1 MNHNY, CDR2 SVGAGI (reference sequence). CDR3 protein: CASCLAGGPYNEQFF. The CDR3 DNA is TGTGCCAGCTGTCTCGCGGGAGGTCCCTACAATGAGCAGTTCTTC.

The chain has TRBV4-1 and TRBJ2-1; TRBD2 might be the D (5 bases). Per the germline V gene, CDR1 is MGHRA and CDR2 is YSYEKL. The length of the CDR3 is 12 residues. Trimming took off 4 bases at V and 7 bases at J, with 8 bases between the two ends. The chain's CDR3 is CASSRTSNEQFF. CDR3 DNA sequence: TGCGCCAGCAGCCGAACTAGTAATGAGCAGTTCTTC.

The chain links TRBV7-2 to TRBJ1-1; tentative D call: TRBD1 (5 bases). Germline values: CDR1 SGHTA, CDR2 FQGNSA. The ends were cut back, 6 bases at V and 4 bases at J, with 15 bases in the middle. The CDR3 is 14 residues long. The chain's CDR3 is CASSSLGGGTEAFF. CDR3 coding DNA: TGTGCCAGCAGTTCACTGGGCGGGGGCACTGAAGCTTTCTTT.

This clone appeared once. J is TRBJ2-7 and V is TRBV6-5, with 9 bases lining up with TRBD1. V dropped 6 bases and J dropped 7; count of bases not matched to a gene: 7. The germline gives CDR1 MNHEY, CDR2 SVGAGI. The length of the CDR3 is 13 residues. The chain's CDR3 is CASRKQGAREQYF. Written as DNA, the CDR3 is TGTGCCAGCAGGAAACAGGGGGCGCGAGAGCAGTACTTC.

This chain uses TRBV7-3 with TRBJ2-1; a weak D match, TRBD1 (5 bases). The CDR3 spans 12 residues. Trimming stripped 4 bases from V and 6 bases from J, with 7 bases between. Germline values: CDR1 SGHTA, CDR2 FQGTGA. As DNA, the CDR3 is TGTGCCAGCAGCTCTGACAGCAATGAGCAGTTCTTC. Translating gives CASSSDSNEQFF.

The chain carries TRBV5-4 and TRBJ1-4, with a tentative D call TRBD1 (5 bases). The CDR3 covers 14 residues. V dropped 0 bases and J dropped 2 bases, with 5 bases sitting between them. CDR1 and CDR2 from the germline V gene are SGHNT and YYREEE (reference sequence). CDR3 residues: CASSLGQTNEKLFF. CDR3 coding DNA: TGTGCCAGCAGCTTGGGACAGACTAATGAAAAACTGTTTTTT.

The chain employs TRBV27 and TRBJ2-7, with D hard to call. The germline gives CDR1 MNHEY, CDR2 SMNVEV (reference sequence). V was clipped by 2 bases and J by 2 bases, with 19 bases between them. CDR3 length: 17 amino acids. CDR3 in DNA: TGTGCCAGCAGTTTAGGCAGTCGAGGTAGTTATGCCTACGAGCAGTACTTC. This translates into CASSLGSRGSYAYEQYF.